A single sample is the source of the 32 T cell receptor beta chains below, sequenced in a study of CD8 T cell repertoires and HIV-1 epitope variants. The table came from immunoSEQ multiplex PCR; TCRdb's copy has only in-frame clones and leaves some out. The table records 4,900 or so clones, approximately 67% of them present only once. No antigen is known for these receptors. The sequenced sample was cultured CD8+ T cells derived from PBMCs. The receptor source for this set is a male donor with HIV.

The rearrangement joins TRBV5-8 to TRBJ2-7; D ambiguous. Deletions cut 1 base from V and 5 bases from J, with 4 bases between. This CDR3 has 11 amino acids. The germline gives CDR1 SGHTS, CDR2 YDEGEE. The CDR3, as DNA: TGTGCCAGCAGCTTGTCCCACGAGCAGTACTTC. Amino acid sequence: CASSLSHEQYF.

In this sample, this clone turned up a few times. V usage is TRBV9 and J usage is TRBJ2-7, with TRBD1 identical over 11 bases. The trim removed 4 bases at V and 5 bases at J, leaving 5 bases unmatched. The CDR3 spans 14 residues. The germline gives CDR1 SGDLS, CDR2 YYNGEE. The CDR3 DNA reads as TGTGCCAGCAGCCGGACAGGGGGCGGCGACGAGCAGTACTTC. This encodes CASSRTGGGDEQYF.

CDR3 sequence: CASGNNEQFF. The CDR3 DNA is TGTGCCTCCGGAAACAATGAGCAGTTCTTC. This chain connects TRBV28 to TRBJ2-1; D ambiguous. Germline loops: CDR1 MDHEN, CDR2 SYDVKM. The CDR3 length is 10 residues. V was cut by 11 bases and J by 5 bases, with 7 bases left in between.

The V and J genes are TRBV27 and TRBJ1-1; unclear D gene. Germline V gives CDR1 MNHEY, CDR2 SMNVEV (reference sequence). The CDR3 runs 13 residues. The V end was cut by 2 bases, the J end by 1 base, with 5 bases between. CDR3 sequence reads: CASSLTENTEAFF. CDR3 DNA sequence: TGTGCCAGCAGTTTAACAGAGAACACTGAAGCTTTCTTT.

This clone has a single count. The J gene is TRBJ2-1, the V gene TRBV6-4; TRBD1 matches 8 bases. The CDR3 spans 16 residues. V shed 0 bases and J 3 bases; nucleotides not matched to a gene: 4. Germline assignment: CDR1 MRHNA and CDR2 SNTAGT. CDR3 sequence: CASSDSTGANYNEQFF. The DNA of the CDR3 is TGTGCCAGCAGTGACTCGACAGGGGCTAACTACAATGAGCAGTTCTTC.

The CDR3 region is CASSLPGAGNIQYF. In DNA form, the CDR3 reads TGTGCCAGCAGTTTACCGGGCGCAGGGAACATTCAGTACTTC. V gene TRBV28 combines with J gene TRBJ2-4; TRBD1 is a possible D gene (5 bases). Germline V CDR1 and CDR2: MDHEN, SYDVKM. The CDR3 is 14 amino acids. The germline V and J ends were trimmed by 2 bases and 7 bases, with 12 bases remaining between them.

The rearrangement uses TRBV5-4 and TRBJ2-5; 7 bases fit TRBD2. CDR3 length: 16 residues. Germline CDR1 is SGHNT and CDR2 is YYREEE (reference sequence). Germline trimming cut 4 bases from V and 0 bases from J; bases unmatched to any gene: 9. The CDR3 coding sequence is TGTGCCAGCAGCGCGGTTATCGGGGGGAACCAAGAGACCCAGTACTTC. As protein: CASSAVIGGNQETQYF.

V gene TRBV2 combines with J gene TRBJ1-1; TRBD1 matches 9 bases. The CDR3 totals 15 residues. Germline lookup yields CDR1 SNHLY and CDR2 FYNNEI. V shed 2 bases and J 4 bases; nucleotides not matched to a gene: 5. The CDR3 sequence: CASSEPDRGGTEAFF. The DNA of the CDR3 is TGTGCCAGCAGTGAACCAGACAGGGGGGGCACTGAAGCTTTCTTT.

The chain employs TRBV7-3 and TRBJ2-2, with D possibly TRBD2 on 5 matching bases. CDR1 is SGHTA, CDR2 FQGTGA, per germline. Deletions cut 1 base from V and 5 bases from J, with 11 bases between. The CDR3 is 15 residues long. The chain's CDR3 is CASSLRHPGTGELFF. In DNA, the CDR3 is TGTGCCAGCAGCTTAAGACACCCGGGGACCGGGGAGCTGTTTTTT.

This chain uses TRBV7-2 with TRBJ2-2, with 7 bases that match TRBD1. The CDR3 covers 14 residues. The ends lost 5 bases at V and 2 bases at J; junction bases unmatched: 2. CDR1 is SGHTA and CDR2 is FQGNSA in the germline V gene. CDR3 residues: CASSRQGNTGELFF. CDR3 sequence (DNA): TGTGCCAGCAGCAGACAGGGAAACACCGGGGAGCTGTTTTTT.

The chain uses TRBV5-5 and TRBJ1-5; the D is unclear. V lost 0 bases to trimming and J lost 6 bases, with 13 bases between them. From germline, CDR1 is SGHKS and CDR2 YYEKEE (reference sequence). This CDR3 spans 15 amino acids. The CDR3 reads CASSLAWQTGQPQHF. In DNA form, the CDR3 reads TGTGCCAGCAGCTTGGCCTGGCAGACTGGTCAGCCCCAGCATTTT. The complete variable domain, with remaining parts taken from reference TRBV5-5 and TRBJ1-5, reads DAGVTQSPTHLIKTRGQQVTLRCSPISGHKSVSWYQQVLGQGPQFIFQYYEKEERGRGNFPDRFSARQFPNYSSELNVNALLLGDSALYLCASSLAWQTGQPQHFGDGTRLSIL.

The CDR3 DNA reads as TGTGCCAGCAGCCCTACTAGCGGGGTCGCCACAGATACGCAGTATTTT. Translated: CASSPTSGVATDTQYF. This chain connects TRBV5-8 to TRBJ2-3, with 10 bases fitting TRBD2. This CDR3 comprises 16 residues. In germline, CDR1 is SGHTS, CDR2 YDEGEE. With 4 bases clipped from V and 2 bases from J, the junction kept 7 bases outside the gene matches.

This clone has a handful of counts. This chain connects TRBV7-2 to TRBJ2-2, with a possible D match to TRBD2 (5 bases). The germline V gene encodes CDR1 SGHTA and CDR2 FQGNSA. The CDR3 runs to 14 residues. The V gene lost 5 bases and the J gene lost 1 base, with 8 bases spanning the gap. The CDR3 DNA reads TGTGCCAGCAGCCCCGGGGTGAACACCGGGGAGCTGTTTTTT. It is translated as CASSPGVNTGELFF. Together with reference TRBV7-2 and TRBJ2-2, the CDR3 gives the full variable domain: GAGVSQSPSNKVTEKGKDVELRCDPISGHTALYWYRQSLGQGLEFLIYFQGNSAPDKSGLPSDRFSAERTGGSVSTLTIQRTQQEDSAVYLCASSPGVNTGELFFGEGSRLTVL.

The J gene is TRBJ2-2, the V gene TRBV4-3; D call uncertain. There are 14 residues in the CDR3. V was shortened by 1 base and J by 6 bases, with 9 bases between the two germline ends. Germline V gene sequence: CDR1 LGHNA, CDR2 YSLEER. CDR3 in amino acids: CASSQVYGAGELFF. CDR3 DNA: TGCGCCAGCAGCCAAGTATATGGGGCCGGGGAGCTGTTTTTT.

This CDR3 is CASSSPGLDFSGANVLTF. The CDR3 DNA is TGTGCCAGCAGCTCCCCGGGACTAGACTTCTCTGGGGCCAACGTCCTGACTTTC. The chain combines TRBV7-8 with TRBJ2-6; TRBD2 matches 8 bases. Germline V gene data show CDR1 as SGHVS and CDR2 as FQNEAQ. Trimming took 4 bases from V and 0 from J; bases not matched to a gene: 8. This CDR3 comprises 18 residues.

The chain combines TRBV27 with TRBJ2-2; TRBD1 matches at 10 bases. The CDR3 has 18 residues. The J segment lost 3 bases and the V segment lost 6 bases, leaving 13 bases of the junction unmatched. Germline CDR1 is MNHEY and CDR2 is SMNVEV (reference sequence). The CDR3 sequence is CASSPNPPGQGHTGELFF. As DNA, the CDR3 is TGTGCCAGCAGCCCGAATCCCCCGGGACAGGGGCACACCGGGGAGCTGTTTTTT.

The chain employs TRBV6-5 and TRBJ1-2; 7 bases map to TRBD1. Germline V gene lookup returns CDR1 MNHEY and CDR2 SVGAGI. This CDR3 contains 12 residues. With 6 bases clipped from V and 11 bases from J, the junction kept 9 bases outside the gene matches. CDR3 loop: CASRSTGYMYTF. DNA of the CDR3: TGTGCCAGCAGATCGACAGGGTATATGTACACCTTC.

The chain employs TRBV2 and TRBJ2-2, with D perhaps matching TRBD1 or TRBD2 (5 bases each). The CDR3 is 16 amino acids. Per the germline V gene, CDR1 is SNHLY and CDR2 is FYNNEI. The V end lost 3 bases, the J end lost 6 bases, and 17 bases lay between the germline ends. CDR3 sequence (DNA): TGTGCCAGCAGTGACCCCGGGGACGAACTGGCCGGGGAGCTGTTTTTT. This gives the protein CASSDPGDELAGELFF.

This clone was observed once. J is TRBJ2-1 and V is TRBV13; D may be TRBD1 (6 bases). The germline CDR1 and CDR2 sequences are PRHDT and FYEKMQ (reference sequence). This CDR3 comprises 13 residues. V shed 4 bases and J shed 5 bases, with 9 bases lying between them. This CDR3 reads CASSSTGNNEQFF. The CDR3 nucleotides are TGTGCCAGCAGCTCTACAGGGAACAATGAGCAGTTCTTC.

The chain couples TRBV28 to TRBJ2-1, with D perhaps TRBD1 (6 bases). The V gene lost 6 bases and the J gene lost 0 bases, with 12 bases spanning the gap. Germline assignment: CDR1 MDHEN and CDR2 SYDVKM. This CDR3 spans 15 amino acids. The CDR3 loop is CASSSTGSSYNEQFF. CDR3 coding DNA: TGTGCCAGCAGCTCTACAGGGAGCTCCTACAATGAGCAGTTCTTC.

V and J are TRBV4-1 and TRBJ1-1; D gene uncertain. The CDR3 spans 13 residues. V lost 6 bases and J 1 base, leaving 9 bases between the germline ends. Germline CDR1 MGHRA, CDR2 YSYEKL. The chain's CDR3 is CASSYSSNTEAFF. The DNA for the CDR3 is TGCGCCAGCAGTTACAGCTCGAACACTGAAGCTTTCTTT.

The V call is TRBV6-1, the J call TRBJ2-2; 7 bases line up with TRBD1. This CDR3 contains 14 residues. The J segment lost 3 bases and the V segment lost 5 bases, leaving 3 bases of the junction unmatched. Germline V gene data show CDR1 as MNHNS and CDR2 as SASEGT. The CDR3 here is CASSLGQHTGELFF. The DNA of the CDR3 is TGTGCCAGCAGTCTGGGACAGCACACCGGGGAGCTGTTTTTT.

The CDR3 is CASTPLGETQETQYF. CDR3 nucleotides: TGTGCCAGCACCCCCTTGGGGGAAACGCAAGAGACCCAGTACTTC. The chain carries TRBV28 and TRBJ2-5; D tentatively reads TRBD1 or TRBD2 (5 bases each). The V end was cut by 7 bases, the J end by 2 bases, with 17 bases between. Per germline, CDR1 MDHEN and CDR2 SYDVKM. The CDR3 runs to 15 residues.

Comments on this clone: Other DNA sequences from this sample encode an identical CDR3 as well. The CDR3 loop is CASSIGGGNTEAFF. In DNA form, the CDR3 reads TGTGCCAGTAGTATAGGAGGCGGGAACACTGAAGCTTTCTTT. V and J are TRBV19 and TRBJ1-1; D not resolved. In germline, CDR1 is LNHDA, CDR2 SQIVND (reference sequence). The V end was cut by 1 base, the J end by 1 base, with 7 bases between. The CDR3 sequence is 14 residues long.

V usage is TRBV4-3 and J usage is TRBJ1-2; TRBD1 agrees at 7 bases. From germline, CDR1 is LGHNA and CDR2 YSLEER. Unmatched junction bases numbered 8, after V lost 0 bases and J lost 4 bases. CDR3 size: 16 residues. For the CDR3, the DNA is TGCGCCAGCAGCCAAGAAGGAGGGGGCGCTCCCTATGGCTACACCTTC. This translates into CASSQEGGGAPYGYTF.

V usage is TRBV6-1 and J usage is TRBJ2-2; D unresolved. V was cut by 8 bases and J by 7 bases, with 20 bases left in between. The CDR3 is made up of 15 amino acids. Germline CDR1 reads MNHNS; CDR2 reads SASEGT. CDR3 nucleotides: TGTGCCAGCGACGCCGGTAGCTGGGTGGGCGGGGAGCTGTTTTTT. This codes for CASDAGSWVGGELFF.

The chain is built from TRBV28 and TRBJ1-2; no reliable D call. Germline loops: CDR1 MDHEN, CDR2 SYDVKM. The CDR3 covers 17 residues. Trimming pared 6 bases from V and 0 bases from J, leaving 20 bases between. The CDR3 nucleotides are TGTGCCAGCAGCCTAGTCTCAGTCGCAAGCTCTAACTATGGCTACACCTTC. Protein: CASSLVSVASSNYGYTF.

This clone has a single count. The chain is built from TRBV9 and TRBJ2-7; the D gene is possibly TRBD1 (6 bases). Germline V CDR1 and CDR2: SGDLS, YYNGEE. This CDR3 has 14 residues. With 0 bases removed from V and 6 bases from J, the gap between germline ends came to 13 bases. The CDR3 region is CASSVEQGIGEQYF. CDR3 DNA: TGTGCCAGCAGCGTAGAGCAGGGGATAGGCGAGCAGTACTTC.

The CDR3 DNA sequence: TGTGCCAGCAGCGTTTCGGGACAGGGGGGTGAGACCCAGTACTTC. As protein: CASSVSGQGGETQYF. The V gene is TRBV9, the J gene TRBJ2-5; the match to TRBD1 covers 11 bases. The CDR3 runs to 15 residues. Germline CDR1 SGDLS, CDR2 YYNGEE. Trimming removed 2 bases from V and 5 bases from J; junction bases left unmatched: 5. Combining the CDR3 with reference TRBV9 and TRBJ2-5 gives the whole variable domain DSGVTQTPKHLITATGQRVTLRCSPRSGDLSVYWYQQSLDQGLQFLIQYYNGEERAKGNILERFSAQQFPDLHSELNLSSLELGDSALYFCASSVSGQGGETQYFGPGTRLLVL.

The chain links TRBV7-8 to TRBJ1-1; 8 nucleotides match TRBD1. The ends lost 8 bases at V and 4 bases at J; junction bases unmatched: 6. Germline V CDR1 and CDR2: SGHVS, FQNEAQ. CDR3 length: 13 residues. In DNA, the CDR3 is TGTGCCAGCTCGACAGGGGAAGGCACTGAAGCTTTCTTT. This gives the protein CASSTGEGTEAFF.

This sequence joins TRBV7-9 and TRBJ2-4; a possible D gene is TRBD1 (5 bases). The CDR3 has 18 residues. The V and J ends lost 7 bases and 0 bases respectively, with 22 bases between them. Germline V gene lookup returns CDR1 SEHNR and CDR2 FQNEAQ (reference sequence). The CDR3 sequence: CASMKGIEGALAKNIQYF. The CDR3 nucleotides are TGTGCCAGCATGAAGGGTATAGAAGGGGCTTTAGCCAAAAACATTCAGTACTTC.

The table lists this clone with a few counts. The chain combines TRBV13 with TRBJ1-1, with 7 positions matching TRBD1. In germline, CDR1 is PRHDT, CDR2 FYEKMQ (reference sequence). The CDR3 is 14 residues long. Losses at the gene ends were 6 bases for V and 5 bases for J; bases not matched to a gene: 9. The CDR3 nucleotides are TGTGCCAGCAGTCGAGTCCAGGGGGAGACTGAAGCTTTCTTT. It specifies CASSRVQGETEAFF.